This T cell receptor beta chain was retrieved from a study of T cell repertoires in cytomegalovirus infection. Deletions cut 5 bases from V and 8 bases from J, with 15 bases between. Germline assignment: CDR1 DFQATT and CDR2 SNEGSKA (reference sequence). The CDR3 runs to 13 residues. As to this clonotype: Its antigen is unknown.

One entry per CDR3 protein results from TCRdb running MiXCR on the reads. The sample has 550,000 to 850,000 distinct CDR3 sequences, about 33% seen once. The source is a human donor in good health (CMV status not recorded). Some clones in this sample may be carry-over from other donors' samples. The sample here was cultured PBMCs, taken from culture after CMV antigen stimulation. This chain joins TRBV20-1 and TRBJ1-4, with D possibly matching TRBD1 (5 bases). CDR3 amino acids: CSARTGTREKLFF. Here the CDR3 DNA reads TGCAGTGCTCGCACCGGGACGCGGGAAAAACTGTTTTTT.